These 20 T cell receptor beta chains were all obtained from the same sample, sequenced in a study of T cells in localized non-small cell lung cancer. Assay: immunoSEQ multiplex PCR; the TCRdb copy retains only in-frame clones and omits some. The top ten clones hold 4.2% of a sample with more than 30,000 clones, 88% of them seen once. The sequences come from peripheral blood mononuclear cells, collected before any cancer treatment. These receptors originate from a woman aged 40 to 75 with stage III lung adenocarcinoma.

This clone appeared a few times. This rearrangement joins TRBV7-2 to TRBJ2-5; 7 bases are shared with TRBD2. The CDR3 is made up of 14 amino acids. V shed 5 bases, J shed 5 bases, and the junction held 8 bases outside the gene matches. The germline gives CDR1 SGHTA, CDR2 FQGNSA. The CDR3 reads CASSPQRGLETQYF. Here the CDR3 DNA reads TGTGCCAGCAGCCCCCAGCGGGGCCTGGAGACCCAGTACTTC.

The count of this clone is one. The CDR3 nucleotides are TGTGCCAGCAGCCCCACAGGGGTTGGTGGCTACACCTTC. It yields the protein CASSPTGVGGYTF. The chain uses TRBV7-3 and TRBJ1-2; TRBD1 aligns across 7 bases. Germline loops: CDR1 SGHTA, CDR2 FQGTGA. CDR3 length: 13 residues. Trimming took 5 bases from V and 7 from J; bases not matched to a gene: 7.

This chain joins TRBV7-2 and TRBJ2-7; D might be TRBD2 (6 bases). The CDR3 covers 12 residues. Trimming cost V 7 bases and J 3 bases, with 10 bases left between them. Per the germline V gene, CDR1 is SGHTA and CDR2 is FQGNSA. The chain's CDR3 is CASTLTSYEQYF. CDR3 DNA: TGTGCCAGCACCCTGACTAGCTACGAGCAGTACTTC.

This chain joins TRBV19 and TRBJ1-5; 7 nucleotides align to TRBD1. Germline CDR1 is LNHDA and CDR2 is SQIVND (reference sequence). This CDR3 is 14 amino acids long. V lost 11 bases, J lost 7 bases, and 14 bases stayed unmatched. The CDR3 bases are TGTGCCGGGGGGCAGGGGGGATTAGAACAGCCCCAGCATTTT. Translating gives CAGGQGGLEQPQHF.

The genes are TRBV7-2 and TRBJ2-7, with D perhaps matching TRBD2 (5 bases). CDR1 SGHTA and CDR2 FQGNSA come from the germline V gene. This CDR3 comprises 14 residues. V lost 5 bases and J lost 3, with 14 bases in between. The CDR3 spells CASSRAGGFYEQYF. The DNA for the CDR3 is TGTGCCAGCAGCCGGGCGGGTGGGTTCTACGAGCAGTACTTC.

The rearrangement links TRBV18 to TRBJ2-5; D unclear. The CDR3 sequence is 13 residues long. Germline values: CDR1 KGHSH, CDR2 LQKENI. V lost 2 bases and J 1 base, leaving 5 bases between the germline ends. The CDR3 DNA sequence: TGTGCCAGCTCACCATCTTTCCAAGAGACCCAGTACTTC. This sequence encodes CASSPSFQETQYF.

CDR3 bases: TGTGCCAGCAGTTCTAGCGGGGGGGCCACAGATACGCAGTATTTT. Its protein product is CASSSSGGATDTQYF. This sequence joins TRBV6-4 and TRBJ2-3, with 12 bases lining up with TRBD2. This CDR3 spans 15 amino acids. V was pared by 5 bases and J by 2 bases, with 2 bases of the junction left unmatched. Germline V gives CDR1 MRHNA, CDR2 SNTAGT.

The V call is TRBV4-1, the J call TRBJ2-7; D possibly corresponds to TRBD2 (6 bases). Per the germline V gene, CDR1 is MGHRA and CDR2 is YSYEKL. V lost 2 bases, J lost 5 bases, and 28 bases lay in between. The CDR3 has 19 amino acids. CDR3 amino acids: CASSQPKGRSATSYDEQYF. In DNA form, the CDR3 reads TGCGCCAGCAGCCAACCGAAGGGGAGGAGCGCGACCTCTTACGACGAGCAGTACTTC.

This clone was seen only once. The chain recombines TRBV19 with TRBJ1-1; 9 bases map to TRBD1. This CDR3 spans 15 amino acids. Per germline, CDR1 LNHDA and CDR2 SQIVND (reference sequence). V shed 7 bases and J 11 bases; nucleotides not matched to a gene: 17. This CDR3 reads CASNDPGQGISDAFF. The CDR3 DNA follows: TGTGCCAGTAATGATCCGGGACAGGGTATTTCGGATGCTTTCTTT. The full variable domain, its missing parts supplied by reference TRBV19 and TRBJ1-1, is DGGITQSPKYLFRKEGQNVTLSCEQNLNHDAMYWYRQDPGQGLRLIYYSQIVNDFQKGDIAEGYSVSREKKESFPLTVTSAQKNPTAFYLCASNDPGQGISDAFFGQGTRLTVV.

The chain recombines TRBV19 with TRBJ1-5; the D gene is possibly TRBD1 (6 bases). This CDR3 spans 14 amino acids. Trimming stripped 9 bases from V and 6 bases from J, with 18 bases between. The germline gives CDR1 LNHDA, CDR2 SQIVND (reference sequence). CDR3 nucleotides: TGTGCCAGCACAAGGAACAGGGAGGCTCAGCCCCAGCATTTT. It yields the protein CASTRNREAQPQHF. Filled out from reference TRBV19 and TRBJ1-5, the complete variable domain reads DGGITQSPKYLFRKEGQNVTLSCEQNLNHDAMYWYRQDPGQGLRLIYYSQIVNDFQKGDIAEGYSVSREKKESFPLTVTSAQKNPTAFYLCASTRNREAQPQHFGDGTRLSIL.

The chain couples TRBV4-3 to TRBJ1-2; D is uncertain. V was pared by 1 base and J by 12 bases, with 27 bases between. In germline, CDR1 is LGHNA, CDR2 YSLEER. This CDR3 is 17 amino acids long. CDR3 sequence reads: CASSQGLTPFLRAEDTF. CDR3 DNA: TGCGCCAGCAGCCAAGGACTAACCCCCTTCCTACGCGCGGAAGACACCTTC.

The CDR3 loop reads CAWSFRGGSYGYTF. The CDR3 nucleotides are TGTGCCTGGAGTTTTAGGGGAGGGAGCTATGGCTACACCTTC. This chain links TRBV30 with TRBJ1-2; D may be TRBD1 (5 bases). Germline CDR1 reads GTSNPN; CDR2 reads SVGIG (reference sequence). This CDR3 region has 14 residues. Trimming took 2 bases from V and 4 from J, leaving 14 bases between them.

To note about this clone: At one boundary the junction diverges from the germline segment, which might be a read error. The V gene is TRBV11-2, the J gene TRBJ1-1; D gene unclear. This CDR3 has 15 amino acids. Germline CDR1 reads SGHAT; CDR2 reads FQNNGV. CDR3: CASSLAYDMNAEAFF. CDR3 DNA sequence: TGTGCCAGCAGCTTAGCGTATGACATGAACGCTGAAGCTTTCTTT.

The CDR3 DNA reads as TGTGCCAGCAGCTCGCCTGGGGGTGGTGAGCAGTTCTTC. Residues: CASSSPGGGEQFF. This rearrangement joins TRBV7-2 to TRBJ2-1; the D gene could be TRBD1 or TRBD2 (5 bases each). V gave up 4 bases and J gave up 9 bases, with 13 bases separating them. Germline loops: CDR1 SGHTA, CDR2 FQGNSA. This CDR3 has 13 amino acids.

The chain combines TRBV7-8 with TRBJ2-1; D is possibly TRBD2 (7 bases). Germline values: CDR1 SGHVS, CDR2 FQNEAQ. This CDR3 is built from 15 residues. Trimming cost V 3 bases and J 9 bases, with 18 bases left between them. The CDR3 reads CASSFSGTGGGEQFF. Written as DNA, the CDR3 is TGTGCCAGCAGCTTCAGCGGGACCGGAGGGGGTGAGCAGTTCTTC.

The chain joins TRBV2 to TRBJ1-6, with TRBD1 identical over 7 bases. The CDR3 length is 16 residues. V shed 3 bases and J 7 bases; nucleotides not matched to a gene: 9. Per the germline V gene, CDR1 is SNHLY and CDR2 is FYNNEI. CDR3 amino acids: CASSDYGGRGNSPLHF. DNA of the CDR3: TGTGCCAGCAGTGATTACGGCGGCAGGGGGAATTCACCCCTCCACTTT. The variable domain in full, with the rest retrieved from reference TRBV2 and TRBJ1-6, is EPEVTQTPSHQVTQMGQEVILRCVPISNHLYFYWYRQILGQKVEFLVSFYNNEISEKSEIFDDQFSVERPDGSNFTLKIRSTKLEDSAMYFCASSDYGGRGNSPLHFGNGTRLTVT.

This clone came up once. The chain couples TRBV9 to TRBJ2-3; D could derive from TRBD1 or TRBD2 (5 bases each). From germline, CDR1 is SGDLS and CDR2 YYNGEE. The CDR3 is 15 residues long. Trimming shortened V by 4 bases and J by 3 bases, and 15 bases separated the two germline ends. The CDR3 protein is CASSLRDGWTDTQYF. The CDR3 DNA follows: TGTGCCAGCAGCCTTCGGGACGGATGGACAGATACGCAGTATTTT.

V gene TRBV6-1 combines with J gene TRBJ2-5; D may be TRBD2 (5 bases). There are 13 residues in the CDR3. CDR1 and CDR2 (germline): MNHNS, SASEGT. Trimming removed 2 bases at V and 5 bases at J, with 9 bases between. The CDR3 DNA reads TGTGCCAGCAGTGAAAATCCGGGGGAGACCCAGTACTTC. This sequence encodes CASSENPGETQYF.

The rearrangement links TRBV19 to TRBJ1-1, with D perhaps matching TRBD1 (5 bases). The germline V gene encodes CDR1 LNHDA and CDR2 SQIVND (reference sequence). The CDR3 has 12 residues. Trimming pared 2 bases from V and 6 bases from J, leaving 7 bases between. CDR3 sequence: CASSIRGAEAFF. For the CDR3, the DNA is TGTGCCAGTAGTATAAGGGGTGCTGAAGCTTTCTTT.

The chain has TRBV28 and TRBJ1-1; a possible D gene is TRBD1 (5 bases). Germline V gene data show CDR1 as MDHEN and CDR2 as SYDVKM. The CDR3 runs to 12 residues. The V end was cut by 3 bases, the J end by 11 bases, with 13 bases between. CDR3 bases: TGTGCCAGCAGTTTCAGGGCCCTGGGGGCTTTCTTT. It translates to CASSFRALGAFF.